Below, one T cell receptor beta chain is given with its context. This clonotype was observed at least ten times. It lacks a known antigen. No base qualities exist here, and no much larger clone lies one base off it. For repertoire sequencing, the TCR beta CDR3 regions were amplified from RNA transcripts. HTBI primers and the Qiagen OneStep RT-PCR kit were used in a first-round RT-PCR, which was followed by a second-round multiplex PCR, size selection and purification. Libraries were sequenced on an Illumina HiSeq2000 using paired-end 100 bp reads. For the original study's pipeline: SOAPnuke was used to process the reads, removing any read that contained adapters or uncalled bases, had a mean Phred below 15, or lacked an exact match to the constant primer or identifier. COPE v1.2.5 was used to merge the high-quality paired reads. Unique nucleotide sequences were defined as clonotypes and aligned to IMGT TRB V, D and J references using MiTCR v1.1. The analysis was limited to V-J combinations with a frequency above 0.0001, which together covered just over 98% of the repertoires. For each V-J combination, a TCR clonal expansion and chaos score was defined as F50 clonal expansion divided by the chaos observed in the TCRdist matrix. Features were reduced by Welch's t-statistics and random forest to 10 to 15 V-J combinations, which fed a naive Bayes classifier. The Morisita-Horn index was used to measure how similar the thyroid and blood repertoires were. TCRdb reanalyzed the raw reads on its own, using fastp at Q25 for trimming and MiXCR for clone calling, and kept in-frame beta chains. Rows are combined by CDR3 protein, so each entry shows the most common genes and DNA. TCRdb's processing, not the study's, gives the V and J calls here. This sample lists roughly 480,000 distinct CDR3 sequences; over 13% were detected once. Together, the top ten hold 9.5% to 10% of the sample.

The entry originates in a study of Graves' ophthalmopathy and Graves' hyperthyroidism (dated by TCRdb to about 2018). Turning to the overall study: Peripheral blood was collected at initial diagnosis, before any treatment. To explore V-J signatures that distinguish ophthalmopathy from hyperthyroidism, a discovery set of around 100 patients was enrolled, made up of 43 with ophthalmopathy and some 58 with stable hyperthyroidism. In total, 135 blood samples were TCR-sequenced: around 42 ophthalmopathy, some 72 hyperthyroidism and 17 hyperthyroidism-to-ophthalmopathy patients. For independent validation, a separate cohort was made up of approximately 19 hyperthyroidism patients plus 17 patients who later progressed from hyperthyroidism to ophthalmopathy. The 100 discovery patients were randomly divided into training and test sets at a 7:3 ratio. In about 6 hyperthyroidism patients, T-cell repertoires of thyroid tissue and blood were compared. TCR beta repertoire signatures were used to distinguish Graves' ophthalmopathy from Graves' hyperthyroidism and to predict progression to ophthalmopathy. After sampling, hyperthyroidism patients received methimazole starting at 30 mg daily, and ophthalmopathy patients received high-dose intravenous methylprednisolone.

Patients with ophthalmopathy had moderately to severely active disease, with a Clinical Activity Score of 3 or more, a NOSPECS grade of 4 or more, and a disease duration of less than 3 months. Patients with other autoimmune diseases, uncontrolled infections, pregnancy or lactation were excluded from the study. Clinical symptoms, serum thyroxine, TRAb, thyroid ultrasound and orbital computed tomography were used for diagnosis. PBMCs were isolated from 10 ml of fresh peripheral blood by Ficoll-Paque density gradient centrifugation. Total RNA was extracted using Trizol reagent, and RNA quality was checked on an Agilent 2100 Bioanalyzer. The study at large found these results: Most expanded thyroid clonotypes with frequency above 0.001 were also detected in blood, suggesting blood repertoires may reflect the thyroid immune response. Sample size was not predetermined statistically, and investigators were not blinded to group allocation. In validation, the model predicted ophthalmopathy progression with more than 55% sensitivity and approximately 75% specificity; 12 predicted patients were CT-confirmed with GO in a median of approximately six months. Ophthalmopathy was separated from stable hyperthyroidism by the 13-signature model with just under 90% sensitivity and roughly 82% specificity in cross-validation and with 80%/75% in the test set.

Taken from the germline V gene (reference sequence), the CDR1 and CDR2 loops are LNHDA and SQIVND. V sheds 3 bases and J sheds 0 bases, leaving 6 bases between their ends. From the cysteine up to the phenylalanine, the CDR3 has a length of 15 residues. Of the read, only the CDR3 DNA is kept; its 45 bases are in frame from base 1. The clonotype originates from a woman younger than 45 with Graves' ophthalmopathy. Donor details come from another sample of the same person, matched by shared clones. The sequence links TRBV19 to TRBJ2-6, with no confidently assigned D gene. Sequenced material: blood. The base sequence is TGTGCCAGTAGTATGTTGGTCTCTGGGGCCAACGTCCTGACTTTC. Protein translation: CASSMLVSGANVLTF.